Described below is a single T cell receptor (beta chain) sequence and its context. This record comes from a study of radiotherapy plus CTLA-4 blockade in lung cancer. Background on the study: Objective responses were documented in around a sixth of patients, with disease control in roughly 34%.

Using immunoSEQ multiplex PCR, the repertoire was profiled, and TCRdb retains in-frame clones only, with some absent. Here the sample spans 130,000 or so clones, approximately 90% being singletons. The trim removed 6 bases at V and 2 bases at J, leaving 10 bases unmatched. The germline CDR1 and CDR2 sequences are SGHVS and FQNEAQ. This CDR3 comprises 18 residues. Sample: peripheral blood, taken from a patient treated with radiotherapy plus ipilimumab. The chain joins TRBV7-8 to TRBJ2-2, with 12 positions matching TRBD2. The receptor was isolated from a human donor with non-small cell lung cancer that progressed on radiotherapy plus ipilimumab. CDR3 nucleotide sequence: TGTGCCAGCAGTAGCCCGGGACTAGCGGGCCGAAACACCGGGGAGCTGTTTTTT. Encoded protein: CASSSPGLAGRNTGELFF.